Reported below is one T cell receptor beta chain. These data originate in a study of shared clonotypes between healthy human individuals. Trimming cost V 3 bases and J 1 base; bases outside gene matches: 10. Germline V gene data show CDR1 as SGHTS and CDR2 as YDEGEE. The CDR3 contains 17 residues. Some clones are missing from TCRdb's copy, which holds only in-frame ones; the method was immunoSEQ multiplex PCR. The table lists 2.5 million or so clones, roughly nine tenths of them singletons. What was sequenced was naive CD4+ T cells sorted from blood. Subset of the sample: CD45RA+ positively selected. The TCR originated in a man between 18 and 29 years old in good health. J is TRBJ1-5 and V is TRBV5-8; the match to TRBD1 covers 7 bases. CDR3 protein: CASSYTPGGVSNQPQHF. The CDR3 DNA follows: TGTGCCAGCAGCTATACGCCAGGGGGGGTAAGCAATCAGCCCCAGCATTTT.